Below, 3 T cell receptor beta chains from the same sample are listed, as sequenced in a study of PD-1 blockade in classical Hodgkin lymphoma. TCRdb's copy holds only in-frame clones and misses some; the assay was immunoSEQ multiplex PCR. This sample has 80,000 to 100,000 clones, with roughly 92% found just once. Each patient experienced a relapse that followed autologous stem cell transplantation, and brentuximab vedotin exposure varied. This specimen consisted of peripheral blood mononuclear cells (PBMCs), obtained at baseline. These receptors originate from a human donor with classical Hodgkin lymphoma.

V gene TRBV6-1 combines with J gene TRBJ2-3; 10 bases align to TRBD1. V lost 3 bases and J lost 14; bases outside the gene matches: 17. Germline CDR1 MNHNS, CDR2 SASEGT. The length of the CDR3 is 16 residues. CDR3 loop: CASSEGRSWARDRGYF. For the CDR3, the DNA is TGTGCCAGCAGTGAGGGCCGGAGTTGGGCGCGGGACAGGGGGTATTTT.

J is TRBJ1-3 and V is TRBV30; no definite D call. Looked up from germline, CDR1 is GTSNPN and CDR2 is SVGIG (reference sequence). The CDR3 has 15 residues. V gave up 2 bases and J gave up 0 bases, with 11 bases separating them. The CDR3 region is CAWSLWESSGNTIYF. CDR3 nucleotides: TGTGCCTGGAGTCTTTGGGAGAGCTCTGGAAACACCATATATTTT.

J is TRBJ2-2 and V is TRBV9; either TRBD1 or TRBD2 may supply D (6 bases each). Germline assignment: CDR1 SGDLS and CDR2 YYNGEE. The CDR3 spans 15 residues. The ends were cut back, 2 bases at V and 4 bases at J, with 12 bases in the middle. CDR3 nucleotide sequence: TGTGCCAGCAGCGTGTGGGGGGCAGGCACCGGGGAGCTGTTTTTT. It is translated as CASSVWGAGTGELFF.